Each of the 28 T cell receptor beta chains below was sequenced from the same sample in a study of T-cell reconstitution after alpha-beta-depleted transplantation in children. As it was prepared, the TCRbeta library received unique molecular identifiers. A single record per CDR3 protein comes from TCRdb applying MiXCR to the PCR reads. Among tens of thousands of distinct CDR3 sequences listed, 15% to 20% were seen once. Material: PBMCs, mostly from graft donor cells, obtained 360 days after TCRalphabeta/CD19-depleted stem cell transplant. These receptors came from a male patient between 2 and 10 years old who had a stem cell transplant for acute lymphoblastic leukemia, so the T cells may come from the graft donor.

This chain joins TRBV7-2 and TRBJ2-7, with D unresolved. Germline V lookup: CDR1 SGHTA, CDR2 FQGNSA. V shed 1 base and J shed 3 bases, with 16 bases lying between them. This CDR3 region has 16 residues. The CDR3 DNA sequence: TGTGCCAGCAGCTTAGATAGGTGGAGCCACAACTACGAGCAGTACTTC. Encoded protein: CASSLDRWSHNYEQYF.

This clonotype was seen more than once but under ten times. The V and J genes are TRBV12-3 or TRBV12-4 and TRBJ2-5; 12 positions match TRBD2. The CDR3 totals 18 residues. After removal of 3 bases from V and 5 bases from J, the junction contained 13 bases not matched to a gene. The DNA of the CDR3 is TGTGCCAGCAGTTTTCCCCAACTAGCGGGAGGTCACCGGGAGACCCAGTACTTC. Translated, it gives CASSFPQLAGGHRETQYF.

This clonotype appeared a few times. The gene calls are TRBV27 and TRBJ2-5, with D unresolved. CDR1 MNHEY and CDR2 SMNVEV come from the germline V gene (reference sequence). CDR3 size: 17 residues. With 4 bases removed from V and 0 bases from J, the gap between germline ends came to 18 bases. Here the CDR3 reads CASSSLGLRMYQETQYF. The CDR3 DNA reads TGTGCCAGCAGTTCCCTTGGGTTGCGGATGTACCAAGAGACCCAGTACTTC.

J is TRBJ2-2 and V is TRBV5-6; no firm D call. V lost 7 bases, J lost 2 bases, and 12 bases lay in between. This CDR3 contains 14 residues. Germline V gene sequence: CDR1 SGHDT, CDR2 YYEEEE. The chain's CDR3 is CASASGANTGELFF. CDR3 nucleotide sequence: TGTGCCAGCGCGAGTGGCGCAAACACCGGGGAGCTGTTTTTT.

The rearrangement uses TRBV12-3 or TRBV12-4 and TRBJ2-5, with a possible D match to TRBD2 (7 bases). The V and J ends lost 2 bases and 7 bases respectively, with 14 bases between them. The CDR3 covers 14 residues. The CDR3 loop is CASSLWGGRGTQYF. DNA of the CDR3: TGTGCCAGCAGTTTATGGGGGGGGCGGGGGACCCAGTACTTC.

In DNA, the CDR3 is TGCGCCAGCAGCTTGGCCCAGGGTGAAGAGACCCAGTACTTC. Its translation: CASSLAQGEETQYF. J is TRBJ2-5 and V is TRBV5-1; D may be TRBD1 (5 bases). The CDR3 is 14 residues long. Trimming cost V 0 bases and J 3 bases, with 9 bases left between them. CDR1 is SGHRS and CDR2 is YFSETQ in the germline V gene. The whole variable domain, remainder taken from reference TRBV5-1 and TRBJ2-5, is KAGVTQTPRYLIKTRGQQVTLSCSPISGHRSVSWYQQTPGQGLQFLFEYFSETQRNKGNFPGRFSGRQFSNSRSEMNVSTLELGDSALYLCASSLAQGEETQYFGPGTRLLVL.

The V and J genes are TRBV12-3 or TRBV12-4 and TRBJ1-5; 8 bases are shared with TRBD1. V shed 6 bases, J shed 3 bases, and the junction held 7 bases outside the gene matches. The CDR3 sequence is 15 residues long. Here the CDR3 reads CASRTGQGFNQPQHF. The CDR3 DNA sequence: TGTGCCAGCAGAACCGGACAGGGTTTCAATCAGCCCCAGCATTTT.

This clonotype was seen a few times. The V gene is TRBV29-1, the J gene TRBJ2-5; TRBD1 aligns across 10 bases. The germline V gene encodes CDR1 SQVTM and CDR2 ANQGSEA. The junction had 6 bases not matched to a gene; V was cut back by 4 bases and J by 4 bases. The CDR3 is 14 residues long. The CDR3 DNA reads as TGCAGCGTTGCCGTTCGGACAGGGGGAGAGACCCAGTACTTC. Translating gives CSVAVRTGGETQYF.

This clonotype has just a few counts. The V and J genes are TRBV11-2 and TRBJ2-7; TRBD2 matches at 12 bases. J lost 6 bases, V lost 3 bases, and 12 bases had no gene match. CDR3 size: 17 residues. Germline loops: CDR1 SGHAT, CDR2 FQNNGV. In nucleotides, the CDR3 is TGTGCCAGCAGCTTTCCCATTTCTAGCGGGAGGGGTAGCGAGCAGTACTTC. Translating it yields CASSFPISSGRGSEQYF.

The chain links TRBV12-3 or TRBV12-4 to TRBJ2-4, with 9 bases matching TRBD2. V lost 0 bases to trimming and J lost 6 bases; unmatched junction nucleotides: 9. The CDR3 covers 17 residues. DNA of the CDR3: TGTGCCAGCAGTTTAGCGCTAATAGCGGGAGCTCGAAACATTCAGTACTTC. This encodes CASSLALIAGARNIQYF.

This chain links TRBV12-3 or TRBV12-4 with TRBJ2-7; maybe TRBD2 (6 bases). V lost 5 bases and J lost 2, with 16 bases in between. CDR3 length: 15 residues. This CDR3 is CASSPRGAPTYEQYF. In nucleotides, the CDR3 is TGTGCCAGCAGTCCCCGCGGGGCCCCGACCTACGAGCAGTACTTC.

This clonotype showed up just a few times. V is TRBV4-1 and J is TRBJ2-1; D possibly corresponds to TRBD2 (6 bases). The CDR3 sequence is 20 residues long. Germline V CDR1 and CDR2: MGHRA, YSYEKL. Trimming pared 0 bases from V and 1 base from J, leaving 22 bases between. CDR3 in DNA: TGCGCCAGCAGCCAAGAGAGGTTTAGCGGTCCTTCGAAGTCCTACAATGAGCAGTTCTTC. This gives the protein CASSQERFSGPSKSYNEQFF.

This sequence joins TRBV10-3 and TRBJ2-1, with D hard to call. The CDR3 extends over 15 amino acids. V lost 5 bases to trimming and J lost 0 bases, with 11 bases between them. Germline CDR1 ENHRY, CDR2 SYGVKD. DNA for the CDR3: TGTGCCATCAGTCAAGGGCAGAGCTCCTACAATGAGCAGTTCTTC. Translation: CAISQGQSSYNEQFF.

This clonotype was counted between two and nine times. The V and J genes are TRBV11-1 and TRBJ2-2, with D tentatively TRBD2 (6 bases). V lost 5 bases to trimming and J lost 3 bases, with 16 bases between them. Germline assignment: CDR1 SGHAT and CDR2 FQDESV (reference sequence). This CDR3 has 16 amino acids. CDR3 in DNA: TGTGCCAGCAGCCCTCCGAACGGGGGATACACCGGGGAGCTGTTTTTT. Translated: CASSPPNGGYTGELFF.

In its sample, this clonotype was seen many times. The chain carries TRBV5-1 and TRBJ2-3, with a tentative D call TRBD2 (6 bases). The CDR3 is 14 residues long. From germline, CDR1 is SGHRS and CDR2 YFSETQ. V was clipped by 7 bases and J by 4 bases, with 16 bases between them. The CDR3 loop reads CASSTPEGSDTQYF. As DNA, the CDR3 is TGCGCCAGCTCTACCCCGGAGGGTTCAGATACGCAGTATTTT.

A few counts support this clonotype. This chain links TRBV11-2 with TRBJ2-7, with D perhaps matching TRBD1 (6 bases). This CDR3 region has 14 residues. V was trimmed by 3 bases and J by 2 bases, leaving 11 bases between them. CDR1 SGHAT and CDR2 FQNNGV come from the germline V gene. The CDR3 DNA reads as TGTGCCAGCAGCTTTTCAGGGGTTCCCTACGAGCAGTACTTC. It specifies CASSFSGVPYEQYF.

This clonotype was seen a few times. The chain carries TRBV3-1 and TRBJ1-1; perhaps TRBD1 as D (6 bases). Trimming took 3 bases from V and 6 from J, leaving 8 bases between them. Per germline, CDR1 LGHDT and CDR2 YNNKEL (reference sequence). The CDR3 covers 12 residues. CDR3 amino acids: CASSQGTSEAFF. In DNA form, the CDR3 reads TGTGCCAGCAGCCAGGGGACATCTGAAGCTTTCTTT. Together with reference TRBV3-1 and TRBJ1-1, the CDR3 gives the full variable domain: DTAVSQTPKYLVTQMGNDKSIKCEQNLGHDTMYWYKQDSKKFLKIMFSYNNKELIINETVPNRFSPKSPDKAHLNLHINSLELGDSAVYFCASSQGTSEAFFGQGTRLTVV.

This clonotype has a count of ten or more. This chain connects TRBV28 to TRBJ2-5; 8 nucleotides align to TRBD1. With V trimmed by 10 bases and J by 5 bases, 3 bases remained unmatched. The CDR3 runs 11 residues. From germline, CDR1 is MDHEN and CDR2 SYDVKM. The CDR3 here is CAINRGETQYF. CDR3 coding DNA: TGTGCCATCAACAGGGGGGAGACCCAGTACTTC.

The chain carries TRBV10-3 and TRBJ2-7; D may match TRBD1 or TRBD2 (5 bases each). CDR3 length: 17 amino acids. Germline loops: CDR1 ENHRY, CDR2 SYGVKD. Trimming took off 4 bases at V and 3 bases at J, with 22 bases between the two ends. This CDR3 reads CAISVGASRRSVYEQYF. CDR3 DNA sequence: TGTGCCATCAGTGTAGGGGCTAGCAGGAGAAGCGTCTACGAGCAGTACTTC.

This clonotype has only a few counts. The chain has TRBV7-9 and TRBJ2-1; TRBD2 aligns across 11 bases. After removal of 5 bases from V and 2 bases from J, the junction contained 5 bases not matched to a gene. The germline gives CDR1 SEHNR, CDR2 FQNEAQ (reference sequence). The CDR3 totals 16 residues. The CDR3 protein is CASSKKGLAAYNEQFF. CDR3 DNA: TGTGCCAGCAGCAAGAAGGGACTAGCGGCCTACAATGAGCAGTTCTTC.

This clonotype was recorded a few times. This rearrangement joins TRBV20-1 to TRBJ2-7, with D unresolved. There are 12 residues in the CDR3. CDR1 and CDR2 from the germline V gene are DFQATT and SNEGSKA (reference sequence). Trimming stripped 6 bases from V and 2 bases from J, with 11 bases between. For the CDR3, the DNA is TGCAGTGCCAGAATACCCCCCTACGAGCAGTACTTC. This sequence encodes CSARIPPYEQYF.

This clonotype was observed many times. The chain combines TRBV3-1 with TRBJ2-1; 8 bases line up with TRBD2. This CDR3 has 15 residues. Germline V gene data show CDR1 as LGHDT and CDR2 as YNNKEL (reference sequence). V shed 3 bases and J 6 bases; nucleotides not matched to a gene: 7. The CDR3 here is CASSQTGGPSNEQFF. The CDR3 region has the DNA TGTGCCAGCAGCCAGACGGGAGGGCCCTCCAATGAGCAGTTCTTC.

This clonotype was detected only a few times. The rearrangement links TRBV5-1 to TRBJ2-7; 8 bases are shared with TRBD1. The CDR3 runs to 15 residues. CDR1 and CDR2 (germline): SGHRS, YFSETQ. V shed 3 bases and J 0 bases; nucleotides not matched to a gene: 5. For the CDR3, the DNA is TGCGCCAGCAGCTCGGGACAGGTGATCTCCTACGAGCAGTACTTC. It yields the protein CASSSGQVISYEQYF.

The V gene is TRBV5-1, the J gene TRBJ2-1; unclear D gene. The length of the CDR3 is 15 residues. Trimming pared 7 bases from V and 0 bases from J, leaving 14 bases between. CDR1 is SGHRS, CDR2 YFSETQ, per germline. In nucleotides, the CDR3 is TGCGCCAGCGGCTCTGCGCTCCCCTCCTACAATGAGCAGTTCTTC. Translation: CASGSALPSYNEQFF.

This clonotype was counted only a few times. The chain joins TRBV20-1 to TRBJ1-2, with TRBD1 identical over 10 bases. This CDR3 comprises 12 residues. The germline V gene encodes CDR1 DFQATT and CDR2 SNEGSKA (reference sequence). Trimming took 6 bases from V and 8 from J; bases not matched to a gene: 6. In DNA, the CDR3 is TGCAGTGCCAAGGACAGGGGGGAAGGCTACACCTTC. Translation gives CSAKDRGEGYTF.

This clonotype was seen a few times. This chain connects TRBV4-1 to TRBJ2-2; possible D gene TRBD1, 5 bases. V lost 3 bases and J lost 6, with 11 bases in between. Per the germline V gene, CDR1 is MGHRA and CDR2 is YSYEKL. CDR3 length: 14 amino acids. Here the CDR3 DNA reads TGCGCCAGCAGCCAGGCACCAGGGTCCGGGGAGCTGTTTTTT. Translating gives CASSQAPGSGELFF.

This sequence joins TRBV18 and TRBJ2-7; tentative D call: TRBD1 (6 bases). This CDR3 is built from 15 residues. V lost 0 bases to trimming and J lost 0 bases, with 9 bases between them. In germline, CDR1 is KGHSH, CDR2 LQKENI. The DNA of the CDR3 is TGTGCCAGCTCACCACCGGGGACAAGCTCCTACGAGCAGTACTTC. Its protein product is CASSPPGTSSYEQYF.

This rearrangement joins TRBV2 to TRBJ2-5, with TRBD2 matching over 9 bases. The CDR3 has 16 residues. V shed 0 bases and J 5 bases; nucleotides not matched to a gene: 7. Germline-derived CDR1 and CDR2 are SNHLY and FYNNEI. The DNA for the CDR3 is TGTGCCAGCAGTGAAGCGGGACTAGCAGTTTCGGAGACCCAGTACTTC. Translation gives CASSEAGLAVSETQYF.